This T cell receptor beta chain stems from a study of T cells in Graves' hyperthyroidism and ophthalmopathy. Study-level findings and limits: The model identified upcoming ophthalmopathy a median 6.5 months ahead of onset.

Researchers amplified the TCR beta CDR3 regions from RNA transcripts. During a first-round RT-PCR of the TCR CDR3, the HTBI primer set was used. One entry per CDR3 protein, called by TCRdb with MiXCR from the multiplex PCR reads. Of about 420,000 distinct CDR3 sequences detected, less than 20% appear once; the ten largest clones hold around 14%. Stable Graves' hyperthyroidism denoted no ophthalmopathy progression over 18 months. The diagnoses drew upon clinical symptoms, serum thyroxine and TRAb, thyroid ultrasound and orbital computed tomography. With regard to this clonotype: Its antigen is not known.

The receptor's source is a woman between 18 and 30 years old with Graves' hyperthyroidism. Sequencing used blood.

The CDR3 loop reads CASSEEKFGRAEAFF. In DNA form, the CDR3 reads TGTGCCAGCAGCGAAGAGAAATTCGGACGGGCGGAAGCTTTCTTT. The chain joins TRBV11-2 to TRBJ1-1; D remains unclear. CDR3 length: 15 amino acids. The V and J ends lost 5 bases and 8 bases respectively, with 21 bases between them. The germline V gene has CDR1 SGHAT and CDR2 FQNNGV.